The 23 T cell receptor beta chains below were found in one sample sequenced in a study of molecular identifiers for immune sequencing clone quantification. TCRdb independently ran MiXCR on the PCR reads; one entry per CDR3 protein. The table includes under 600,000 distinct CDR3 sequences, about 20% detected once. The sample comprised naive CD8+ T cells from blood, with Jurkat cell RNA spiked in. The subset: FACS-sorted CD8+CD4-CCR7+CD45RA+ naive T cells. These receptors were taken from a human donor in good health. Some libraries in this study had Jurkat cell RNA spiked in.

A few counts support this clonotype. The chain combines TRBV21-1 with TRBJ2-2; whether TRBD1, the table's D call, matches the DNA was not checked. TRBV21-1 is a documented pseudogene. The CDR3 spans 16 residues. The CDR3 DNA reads TGTGCCAGCATCGACCGGGGGACAAGGAACACCGGGGAGCTGTTTTTT. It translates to CASIDRGTRNTGELFF.

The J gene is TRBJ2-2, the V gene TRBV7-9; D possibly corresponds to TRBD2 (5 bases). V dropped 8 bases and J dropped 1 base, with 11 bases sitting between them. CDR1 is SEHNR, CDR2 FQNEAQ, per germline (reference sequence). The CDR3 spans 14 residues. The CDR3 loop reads CASPPGMNTGELFF. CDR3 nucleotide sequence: TGTGCCAGCCCCCCGGGGATGAACACCGGGGAGCTGTTTTTT.

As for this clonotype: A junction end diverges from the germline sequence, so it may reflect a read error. CDR3 sequence (DNA): TGCGCCAGCAGCCAAGATCCAGCGGGAGCTTACAGTGAGCAGTTCTTC. Amino acid sequence: CASSQDPAGAYSEQFF. This sequence joins TRBV4-3 and TRBJ2-1; 8 nucleotides align to TRBD2. This CDR3 is built from 16 residues. In germline, CDR1 is LGHNA, CDR2 YSLEER.

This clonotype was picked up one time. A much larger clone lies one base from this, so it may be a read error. CDR3 nucleotide sequence: TGTGCCAGCAGCGAAAGAGGACAGACCTACGTGCAGTACTTC. Amino acid sequence: CASSERGQTYVQYF. The chain couples TRBV9 to TRBJ2-7; D perhaps matches TRBD1 (6 bases). The CDR3 consists of 14 residues. Per germline, CDR1 SGDLS and CDR2 YYNGEE.

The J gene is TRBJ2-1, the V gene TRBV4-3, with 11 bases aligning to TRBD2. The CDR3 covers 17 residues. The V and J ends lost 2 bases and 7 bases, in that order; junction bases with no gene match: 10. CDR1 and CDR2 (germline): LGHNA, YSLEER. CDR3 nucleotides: TGCGCCAGCAGCCAAACGACTAGCGGGGTCCGGGAGAATGAGCAGTTCTTC. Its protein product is CASSQTTSGVRENEQFF.

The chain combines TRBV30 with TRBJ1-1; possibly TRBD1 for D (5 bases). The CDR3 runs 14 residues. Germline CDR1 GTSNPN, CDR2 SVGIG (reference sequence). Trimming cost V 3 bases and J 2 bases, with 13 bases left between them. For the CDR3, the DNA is TGTGCCTGGAGATCCCAGGGAGGTAACACTGAAGCTTTCTTT. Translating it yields CAWRSQGGNTEAFF.

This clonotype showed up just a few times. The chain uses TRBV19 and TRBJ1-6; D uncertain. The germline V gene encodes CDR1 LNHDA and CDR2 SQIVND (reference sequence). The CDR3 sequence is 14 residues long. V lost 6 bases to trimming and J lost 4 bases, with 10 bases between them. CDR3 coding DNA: TGTGCCAGTAGGCAAGAAAATTATAATTCACCCCTCCACTTT. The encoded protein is CASRQENYNSPLHF.

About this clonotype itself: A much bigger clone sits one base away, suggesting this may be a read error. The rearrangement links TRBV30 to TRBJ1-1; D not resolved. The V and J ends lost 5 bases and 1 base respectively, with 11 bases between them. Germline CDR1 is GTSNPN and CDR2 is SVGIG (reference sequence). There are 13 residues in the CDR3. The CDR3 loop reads CAWDSNKNTEAFF. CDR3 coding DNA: TGTGCCTGGGACTCGAATAAGAACACTGAAGCTTTCTTT.

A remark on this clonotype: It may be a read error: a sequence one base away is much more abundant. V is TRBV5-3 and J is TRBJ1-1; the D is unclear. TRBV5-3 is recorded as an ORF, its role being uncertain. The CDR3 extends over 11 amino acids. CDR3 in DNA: TGTGCCAGCAGCTTCCTGAGTGCAGCTTTCTTT. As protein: CASSFLSAAFF.

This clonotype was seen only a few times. CDR3 bases: TGTGCCAGCAGTTATTCGACTAGCGGGAGGGCCGCAGAGACCCAGTACTTC. Protein product: CASSYSTSGRAAETQYF. The rearrangement links TRBV6-2 or TRBV6-3 to TRBJ2-5; the match to TRBD2 covers 14 bases. V lost 3 bases and J lost 4; bases outside the gene matches: 7. The CDR3 length is 17 residues. Germline loops: CDR1 MNHEY, CDR2 SVGEGT.

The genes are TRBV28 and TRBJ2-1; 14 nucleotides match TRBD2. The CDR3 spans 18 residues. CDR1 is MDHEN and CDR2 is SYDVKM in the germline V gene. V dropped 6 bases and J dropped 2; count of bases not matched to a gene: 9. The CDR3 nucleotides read TGTGCCAGCAGCTCTACGACTAGCGGGAGGGCCCCCTACAATGAGCAGTTCTTC. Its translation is CASSSTTSGRAPYNEQFF.

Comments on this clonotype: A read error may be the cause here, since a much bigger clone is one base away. For the CDR3, the DNA is TGCAGCGTTGAGGCAGGGGAGAGCAATCAGCCCCAGCATTTT. Protein product: CSVEAGESNQPQHF. This chain uses TRBV29-1 with TRBJ1-5; TRBD1 is a possible D gene (6 bases). Germline V lookup: CDR1 SQVTM, CDR2 ANQGSEA. The CDR3 is 14 amino acids. V lost 3 bases and J 1 base, leaving 10 bases between the germline ends.

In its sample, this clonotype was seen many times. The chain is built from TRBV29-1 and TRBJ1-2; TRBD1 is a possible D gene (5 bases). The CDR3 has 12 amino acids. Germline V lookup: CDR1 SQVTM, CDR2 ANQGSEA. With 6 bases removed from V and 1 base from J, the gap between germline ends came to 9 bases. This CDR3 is CSVGPGNYGYTF. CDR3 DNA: TGCAGCGTGGGGCCGGGTAACTATGGCTACACCTTC.

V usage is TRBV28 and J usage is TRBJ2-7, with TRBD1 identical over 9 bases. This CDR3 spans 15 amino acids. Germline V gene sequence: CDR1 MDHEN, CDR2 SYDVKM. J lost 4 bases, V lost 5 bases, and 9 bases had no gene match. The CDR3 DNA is TGTGCCAGCAGTCACAGGGGGCAGTCCGATTACGAGCAGTACTTC. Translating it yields CASSHRGQSDYEQYF.

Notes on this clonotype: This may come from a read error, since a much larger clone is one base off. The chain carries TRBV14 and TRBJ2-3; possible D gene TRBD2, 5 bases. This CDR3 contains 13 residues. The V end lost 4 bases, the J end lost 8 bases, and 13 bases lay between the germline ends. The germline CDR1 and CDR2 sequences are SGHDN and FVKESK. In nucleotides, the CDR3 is TGTGCCAGCAGCCCATACCATGGAGGTACGCAGTATTTT. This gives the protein CASSPYHGGTQYF.

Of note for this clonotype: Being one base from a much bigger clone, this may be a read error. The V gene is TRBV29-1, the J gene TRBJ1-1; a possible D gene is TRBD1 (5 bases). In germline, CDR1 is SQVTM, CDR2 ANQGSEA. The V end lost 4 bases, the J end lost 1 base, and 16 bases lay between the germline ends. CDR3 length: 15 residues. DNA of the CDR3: TGCAGCGTTGCCCGCCCAAGGGGCGCGAACACTGAAGCTTTCTTT. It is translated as CSVARPRGANTEAFF.

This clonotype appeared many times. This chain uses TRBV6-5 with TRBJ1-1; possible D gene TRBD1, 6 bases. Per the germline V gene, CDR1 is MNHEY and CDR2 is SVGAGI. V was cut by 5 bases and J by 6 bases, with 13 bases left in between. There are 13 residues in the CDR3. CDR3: CASSPTGTSEAFF. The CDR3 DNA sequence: TGTGCCAGCAGTCCCACAGGGACCTCTGAAGCTTTCTTT.

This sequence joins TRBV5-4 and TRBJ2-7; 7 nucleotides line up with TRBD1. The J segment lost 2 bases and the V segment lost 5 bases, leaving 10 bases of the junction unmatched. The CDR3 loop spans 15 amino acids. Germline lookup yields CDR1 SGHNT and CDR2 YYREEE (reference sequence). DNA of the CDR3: TGTGCCAGCAGGGACCACAGGGGACCACCCTACGAGCAGTACTTC. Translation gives CASRDHRGPPYEQYF.

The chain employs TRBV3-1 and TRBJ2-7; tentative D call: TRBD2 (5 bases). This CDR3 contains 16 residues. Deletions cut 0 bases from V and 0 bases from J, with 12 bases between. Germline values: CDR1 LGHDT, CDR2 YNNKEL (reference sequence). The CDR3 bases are TGTGCCAGCAGCCAAGAGGCCCAGCGGAGCTCCTACGAGCAGTACTTC. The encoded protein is CASSQEAQRSSYEQYF.

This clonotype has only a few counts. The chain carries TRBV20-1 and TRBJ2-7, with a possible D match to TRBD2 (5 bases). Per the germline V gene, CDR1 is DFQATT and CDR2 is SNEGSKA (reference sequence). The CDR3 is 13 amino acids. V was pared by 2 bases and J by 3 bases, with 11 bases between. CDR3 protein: CSARSQRDYEQYF. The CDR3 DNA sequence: TGCAGTGCTAGATCTCAACGGGACTACGAGCAGTACTTC.

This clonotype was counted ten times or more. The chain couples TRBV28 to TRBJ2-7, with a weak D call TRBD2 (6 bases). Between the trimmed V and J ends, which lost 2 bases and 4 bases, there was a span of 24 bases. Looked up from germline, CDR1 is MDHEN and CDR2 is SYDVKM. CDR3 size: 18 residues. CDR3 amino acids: CASSLLVSDGSREYEQYF. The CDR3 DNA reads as TGTGCCAGCAGTTTACTTGTGTCGGACGGGAGTAGAGAGTACGAGCAGTACTTC.

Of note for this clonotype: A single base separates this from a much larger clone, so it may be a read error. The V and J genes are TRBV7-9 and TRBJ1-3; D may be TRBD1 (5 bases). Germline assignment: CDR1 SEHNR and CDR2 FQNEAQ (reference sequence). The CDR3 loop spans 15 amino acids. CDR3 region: CASSLDQGSGNAIYF. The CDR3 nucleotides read TGTGCCAGCAGCTTAGACCAGGGCTCTGGAAACGCCATATATTTT.

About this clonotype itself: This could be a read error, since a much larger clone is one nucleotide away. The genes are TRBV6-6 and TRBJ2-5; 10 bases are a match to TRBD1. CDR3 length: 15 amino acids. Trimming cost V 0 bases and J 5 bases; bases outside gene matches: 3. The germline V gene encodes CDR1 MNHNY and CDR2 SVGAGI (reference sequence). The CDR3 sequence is CASSYSGQGDETQYF. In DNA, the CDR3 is TGTGCCAGCAGTTACTCCGGACAGGGGGACGAGACCCAGTACTTC.